This T cell receptor (beta chain) comes out of a study of patients and donors after allogeneic stem cell transplantation. Germline CDR1 SGHRS, CDR2 YFSETQ. The CDR3 covers 17 residues. V shed 0 bases, J shed 3 bases, and the junction held 6 bases outside the gene matches. One entry per CDR3 protein results from TCRdb running MiXCR on the RT-PCR reads. The sample holds about 960,000 distinct CDR3 sequences, roughly 18% seen once. This clonotype came up many times. The chain links TRBV5-1 to TRBJ2-1; TRBD2 aligns across 10 bases. This TCR came from a human donor who was either an allogeneic HSCT recipient or a stem cell or donor lymphocyte infusion donor (not recorded which). It is not recorded whose cells these are; they may come from a transplant donor. Sequenced material: blood, either unsorted or a sorted T cell fraction (not recorded which). The CDR3 region is CASSLALAGGFYNEQFF. The CDR3 DNA reads as TGCGCCAGCAGCTTGGCCTTAGCGGGGGGCTTCTACAATGAGCAGTTCTTC. The complete variable domain, with remaining parts taken from reference TRBV5-1 and TRBJ2-1, reads KAGVTQTPRYLIKTRGQQVTLSCSPISGHRSVSWYQQTPGQGLQFLFEYFSETQRNKGNFPGRFSGRQFSNSRSEMNVSTLELGDSALYLCASSLALAGGFYNEQFFGPGTRLTVL.